Shown below are 15 T cell receptor beta chains from a single sample sequenced in a study of T cell clonality in common variable immunodeficiency. For these TCRs, the target antigens are not known. The study's findings and limits: Common variable immunodeficiency TCR beta sequences reportedly had fewer deletions and N-nucleotide insertions.

Produced via immunoSEQ multiplex PCR; TCRdb's table is partial and in-frame only. The sample contains roughly 34,000 clones, none of them singletons. The material sequenced was peripheral blood mononuclear cells. The origin of the receptors is a human donor with common variable immunodeficiency.

This clone was seen a handful of times. The read comes to an end 3 residues before the CDR3 does, leaving the germline J gene to fill in the end. This sequence joins TRBV7-9 and TRBJ1-2; D remains unclear. The V end lost 5 bases, the J end lost 1 base, and 11 bases lay between the germline ends. The CDR3 loop spans 14 amino acids. Germline loops: CDR1 SEHNR, CDR2 FQNEAQ (reference sequence). CDR3 bases read: TGTGCCAGCAGCCAACGGACTGATAACTATGGC. Protein product: CASSQRTDNYG. The complete CDR3 sequence is CASSQRTDNYGYTF.

At least ten counts were recorded for this clone. The CDR3 is cut off 3 residues early in the read; its end comes from the germline J gene. This chain links TRBV20-1 with TRBJ2-2; 12 bases are shared with TRBD2. CDR1 and CDR2 from the germline V gene are DFQATT and SNEGSKA (reference sequence). V lost 5 bases and J lost 8; bases outside the gene matches: 12. This CDR3 comprises 16 residues. The DNA read from the CDR3 is TGCAGTGCTCCTCTTTGGACTAGCGGGGTGGGTGGGGAG. This translates into CSAPLWTSGVGGE. The whole CDR3 reads CSAPLWTSGVGGELFF.

This clone was recorded many times. The CDR3 sequence is CASSLATGPAVNSPLHF. Incomplete CDR3 DNA: TGTGCCAGCAGCTTAGCTACAGGGCCGGCCGTTAATTCACCC. The chain is built from TRBV7-2 and TRBJ1-6, with D tentatively TRBD1 (6 bases). The read is 3 residues too short to cover the CDR3 end, so that end is filled in from the germline J gene. This CDR3 is 17 amino acids long. Per the germline V gene, CDR1 is SGHTA and CDR2 is FQGNSA. V lost 0 bases to trimming and J lost 6 bases, with 15 bases between them.

This clone was seen ten or more times. The CDR3 is cut off 3 residues early in the read; its end comes from the germline J gene. This sequence joins TRBV29-1 and TRBJ1-2, with D possibly TRBD1 on 6 matching bases. The CDR3 loop spans 12 amino acids. The V gene's germline CDR1 is SQVTM and CDR2 ANQGSEA. CDR3 bases read: TGCAGCGTTGACACACAGGGTTTGGGC. Its translation: CSVDTQGLG. The CDR3 reads in full as CSVDTQGLGYTF.

With regard to this clone: The read terminates 3 residues ahead of where the CDR3 ends, so the germline J gene completes it. J is TRBJ2-5 and V is TRBV5-1; weak D call: TRBD2 (7 bases). This CDR3 has 14 residues. Between the trimmed V and J ends, which lost 0 bases and 4 bases, there was a span of 10 bases. Germline-derived CDR1 and CDR2 are SGHRS and YFSETQ. The DNA read from the CDR3 is TGCGCCAGCAGCTTGGACAGGGAGGGAGAGACC. This gives the protein CASSLDREGET. The full CDR3 protein reads CASSLDREGETQYF.

This clone was detected ten times or more. The read ends 3 residues shy of where the CDR3 ends; the end is completed using the germline J gene. The chain employs TRBV14 and TRBJ2-3, with D maybe TRBD2 (6 bases). Looked up from germline, CDR1 is SGHDN and CDR2 is FVKESK. V was shortened by 1 base and J by 5 bases, with 13 bases between the two germline ends. The CDR3 extends over 15 amino acids. The CDR3 sequence: CASSQVRGSGDTQYF. CDR3 DNA (partial): TGTGCCAGCAGCCAAGTCCGGGGGAGCGGAGATACG.

A note on this clone: The DNA ends 3 residues before the CDR3 does, and the rest of the CDR3 is filled in from the germline J gene. The rearrangement uses TRBV11-3 and TRBJ2-1; D unresolved. This CDR3 region has 15 residues. CDR1 and CDR2 from the germline V gene are SGHNT and YENEEA. Trimming removed 1 base at V and 3 bases at J, with 10 bases between. The CDR3 sequence is CASSLVGLIYNEQFF. The CDR3 DNA, read in part, is TGTGCCAGCAGCTTAGTCGGGTTAATCTACAATGAG.

Turning to this clone: The observed sequence ends 3 residues before the CDR3 terminus, with the missing tail filled in from the germline J gene. The chain carries TRBV18 and TRBJ1-5; D possibly corresponds to TRBD1 (6 bases). From germline, CDR1 is KGHSH and CDR2 LQKENI. V was clipped by 5 bases and J by 4 bases, with 12 bases between them. The CDR3 spans 14 residues. The covered CDR3 bases are TGTGCCAGCTCATCTATCACAGGGAATCAGCCC. Protein sequence: CASSSITGNQP. In full, the CDR3 reads CASSSITGNQPQHF.

About this clone: Sequence at one end of the junction differs from germline and may be a read error. The read falls 3 residues short of the CDR3 end, and the missing part is taken from the germline J gene. The chain is built from TRBV7-2 and TRBJ2-2; D is unclear. CDR3 size: 12 residues. In germline, CDR1 is SGHTA, CDR2 FQGNSA. The part of the CDR3 DNA that was read is TGTGCCAGCAGCTTAAACAGCGGGGAG. Its translation is CASSLNSGE. The CDR3 as a whole reads CASSLNSGELFF.

The sample holds a few counts of this clone. Read data end 3 residues before the CDR3 end; the end is taken from the germline J gene. The V and J genes are TRBV19 and TRBJ1-5; no clear D. V shed 6 bases and J shed 2 bases, with 17 bases lying between them. The CDR3 extends over 16 amino acids. Looked up from germline, CDR1 is LNHDA and CDR2 is SQIVND (reference sequence). Here the CDR3 reads CASSRGWRGGNQPQHF. CDR3 DNA (partial): TGTGCCAGTAGCCGCGGTTGGAGAGGTGGCAATCAGCCC.

This clone was counted ten times or more. The read stops 3 residues short of the end of the CDR3; the missing end is completed from the germline J gene. The chain recombines TRBV5-1 with TRBJ2-5, with 12 nucleotides matching TRBD2. Trimming at V came to 5 bases and at J to 1 base, leaving 9 bases not matched to a gene. This CDR3 region has 17 residues. Germline CDR1 SGHRS, CDR2 YFSETQ. Here the CDR3 reads CASRELAGGPLQETQYF. Incomplete CDR3 DNA: TGCGCCAGCAGGGAACTAGCGGGAGGCCCCCTCCAAGAGACC.

A note on this clone: The read terminates 3 residues ahead of where the CDR3 ends, so the germline J gene completes it. The chain links TRBV7-2 to TRBJ2-7; 9 bases are a match to TRBD1. There are 13 residues in the CDR3. Looked up from germline, CDR1 is SGHTA and CDR2 is FQGNSA. V was clipped by 6 bases and J by 2 bases; unmatched bases: 2. The CDR3 here is CASSRDRAYEQYF. CDR3 bases read: TGTGCCAGCAGTCGGGACAGGGCCTACGAG.

As regards this clone: The DNA ends 3 residues before the CDR3 does, and the rest of the CDR3 is filled in from the germline J gene. The chain recombines TRBV19 with TRBJ1-2, with TRBD1 as a possible D gene (5 bases). There are 16 residues in the CDR3. V lost 1 base, J lost 0 bases, and 12 bases lay in between. Germline V gene sequence: CDR1 LNHDA, CDR2 SQIVND (reference sequence). The CDR3 sequence: CASSIGAGPTNYGYTF. CDR3 bases read: TGTGCCAGTAGTATAGGGGCAGGGCCAACTAACTATGGC.

A word on this clone: The read is 3 residues too short to cover the CDR3 end, so that end is filled in from the germline J gene. The J gene is TRBJ2-1, the V gene TRBV7-3; 7 bases align to TRBD2. J gave up 6 bases and V 2 bases, and 1 base lay outside the gene matches. The CDR3 extends over 13 amino acids. Germline V gives CDR1 SGHTA, CDR2 FQGTGA. CDR3 residues: CASSLGGVNEQFF. The CDR3 bases that were read are TGTGCCAGCAGCTTAGGGGGGGTCAATGAG. Using reference TRBV7-3 and TRBJ2-1 for the parts outside the CDR3, the full variable domain is GAGVSQTPSNKVTEKGKYVELRCDPISGHTALYWYRQSLGQGPEFLIYFQGTGAADDSGLPNDRFFAVRPEGSVSTLKIQRTERGDSAVYLCASSLGGVNEQFFGPGTRLTVL.

Relative to its sample, this clone is medium-sized. The CDR3 extends 3 residues past the end of the read, so its final part is completed from the germline J gene. The gene calls are TRBV20-1 and TRBJ1-1; 7 nucleotides agree with TRBD1. The CDR3 is made up of 14 amino acids. The V gene's germline CDR1 is DFQATT and CDR2 SNEGSKA (reference sequence). With 6 bases clipped from V and 1 base from J, the junction kept 8 bases outside the gene matches. The CDR3 DNA, read in part, is TGCAGTGCCCCCCGGACAGGACCGAACACTGAA. Protein: CSAPRTGPNTE. The full CDR3 sequence reads CSAPRTGPNTEAFF.